This is a list of T cell receptor beta chains from one sample in a study of blood T cell repertoires in COVID-19. Sequencing used immunoSEQ multiplex PCR; TCRdb keeps in-frame clones, though not all of them. This table has about 240,000 clones, 75% to 90% appearing once. What was sequenced was PBMCs or T cells enriched from blood (not recorded which). The receptors originated from a woman aged 30 to 39 who had recovered from COVID-19. Each CDR3 is given with its conserved first and last residue. Fields, in order: V gene, D gene, clone size, J gene, CDR3 protein, CDR3 DNA. A D gene is named only where the DNA matches it firmly. Only some rows state a clone size, as once, few, many or a class for expanded clones.

V: TRBV28
D: TRBD1
size: .
J: TRBJ1-2
CDR3: CASSLPGQGLYGYTF
DNA: TGTGCCAGCAGTTTACCTGGACAGGGTCTCTATGGCTACACCTTC

V: TRBV5-4
D: .
size: .
J: TRBJ1-1
CDR3: CASSSRERGNTEAFF
DNA: TGTGCCAGCAGCTCCCGAGAGAGAGGGAACACTGAAGCTTTCTTT

V: TRBV28
D: .
size: .
J: TRBJ1-2
CDR3: CASSLLQLRGYTF
DNA: TGTGCCAGCAGCCTTTTACAATTACGTGGCTACACCTTC

V: TRBV5-6
D: TRBD2
size: medium-sized
J: TRBJ2-7
CDR3: CASSLGLAEYEQYF
DNA: TGTGCCAGCAGCTTGGGACTAGCGGAATACGAGCAGTACTTC

V: TRBV6-6
D: .
size: .
J: TRBJ1-1
CDR3: CASKKDTEAFF
DNA: TGTGCCAGCAAGAAGGACACGGAGGCTTTCTTT

V: TRBV4-2
D: TRBD2
size: .
J: TRBJ2-7
CDR3: CASSQVELAIDRHEQYF
DNA: TGTGCCAGCAGCCAAGTGGAACTAGCGATTGATCGACACGAGCAGTACTTC

V: TRBV19
D: .
size: .
J: TRBJ1-4
CDR3: CASGTLVELFF
DNA: TGTGCCAGTGGGACATTGGTGGAACTGTTTTTT

V: TRBV11-2
D: TRBD2
size: .
J: TRBJ2-7
CDR3: CASSLSGRVGGEQYF
DNA: TGTGCCAGCAGCTTATCAGGGAGGGTGGGAGGCGAGCAGTACTTC

V: TRBV5-1
D: TRBD2
size: .
J: TRBJ2-1
CDR3: CASSIGGGNNEQFF
DNA: TGCGCCAGCAGTATTGGGGGAGGGAACAATGAGCAGTTCTTC

V: TRBV19
D: .
size: .
J: TRBJ1-1
CDR3: CASSSQANTEAFF
DNA: TGTGCCAGTAGTAGCCAGGCAAACACTGAAGCTTTCTTT

V: TRBV18
D: .
size: .
J: TRBJ1-5
CDR3: CASSLGGDQPQHF
DNA: TGTGCCAGCTCCCTAGGGGGGGACCAGCCCCAGCATTTT

V: TRBV4-3
D: .
size: once
J: TRBJ1-2
CDR3: CASSQDWGGPGYTF
DNA: TGCGCCAGCAGCCAAGATTGGGGGGGGCCTGGCTACACCTTC

V: TRBV18
D: TRBD2
size: .
J: TRBJ2-1
CDR3: CASSTRTSHNEQFF
DNA: TGTGCCAGCTCCACAAGGACTAGCCACAATGAGCAGTTCTTC

V: TRBV11-1
D: .
size: .
J: TRBJ2-1
CDR3: CASSFGVSYNEQFF
DNA: TGTGCCAGCAGCTTTGGAGTCTCCTACAATGAGCAGTTCTTC

V: TRBV12-5
D: TRBD2
size: .
J: TRBJ2-1
CDR3: CASGLGAGGPRNEQFF
DNA: TGTGCTAGTGGTTTGGGAGCGGGAGGGCCACGGAATGAGCAGTTCTTC

V: TRBV5-1
D: TRBD1
size: .
J: TRBJ2-1
CDR3: CASSTTGGNSYNEQFF
DNA: TGCGCCAGCAGCACGACAGGGGGGAACTCCTACAATGAGCAGTTCTTC

V: TRBV20-1
D: .
size: .
J: TRBJ1-6
CDR3: CSASTGPVYNSPLHF
DNA: TGCAGTGCTAGTACAGGTCCCGTCTATAATTCACCCCTCCACTTT

V: TRBV19
D: .
size: .
J: TRBJ1-5
CDR3: CASKVIVGQRNQPQHF
DNA: TGTGCCAGTAAAGTTATTGTTGGACAGCGCAATCAGCCCCAGCATTTT

V: TRBV7-2
D: .
size: .
J: TRBJ2-7
CDR3: CASSLRQEQYF
DNA: TGTGCCAGCAGCTTGAGACAGGAGCAGTACTTC

V: TRBV7-3
D: .
size: once
J: TRBJ1-3
CDR3: CASSLGPPSSGNTIYF
DNA: TGTGCCAGCAGCTTAGGGCCGCCGTCCTCTGGAAACACCATATATTTT

V: TRBV27
D: TRBD1
size: .
J: TRBJ1-2
CDR3: CASSSTDRGLRYGYTF
DNA: TGTGCCAGCAGCTCGACGGACAGGGGGCTTCGGTATGGCTACACCTTC

V: TRBV19
D: .
size: .
J: TRBJ1-1
CDR3: CASSIGAGMNTEAFF
DNA: TGTGCCAGTAGTATAGGGGCAGGGATGAACACTGAAGCTTTCTTT

V: TRBV18
D: .
size: .
J: TRBJ2-2
CDR3: CASPGEARDTGELFF
DNA: TGTGCCAGCCCCGGCGAGGCGCGGGACACCGGGGAGCTGTTTTTT

V: TRBV18
D: .
size: .
J: TRBJ1-1
CDR3: CASSPRTDLNTEAFF
DNA: TGTGCCAGCTCGCCCCGGACAGATCTGAACACTGAAGCTTTCTTT

V: TRBV4-3
D: .
size: .
J: TRBJ2-1
CDR3: CASSQELAGYNEQFF
DNA: TGCGCCAGCAGCCAAGAACTAGCTGGCTACAATGAGCAGTTCTTC

V: TRBV7-6
D: .
size: .
J: TRBJ1-6
CDR3: CASSLVAAANNSPLHF
DNA: TGTGCCAGCAGCTTAGTAGCGGCCGCAAATAATTCACCCCTCCACTTT

V: TRBV28
D: TRBD1
size: few
J: TRBJ1-2
CDR3: CASRTGSYGYTF
DNA: TGTGCCAGCAGGACAGGGTCCTATGGCTACACCTTC

V: TRBV28
D: TRBD1
size: .
J: TRBJ1-5
CDR3: CARRTGRVRNQPQHF
DNA: TGTGCCAGGAGGACAGGGAGAGTGCGCAATCAGCCCCAGCATTTT

V: TRBV14
D: .
size: once
J: TRBJ1-5
CDR3: CASSQDHDQPQHF
DNA: TGTGCCAGCAGCCAAGATCATGATCAGCCCCAGCATTTT

V: TRBV28
D: .
size: .
J: TRBJ1-1
CDR3: CASSSYGRGFEAFF
DNA: TGTGCCAGCAGTTCCTATGGGCGGGGGTTCGAAGCTTTCTTT

V: TRBV6-5
D: .
size: .
J: TRBJ1-1
CDR3: CASTRFRDKNTEAFF
DNA: TGTGCCAGCACTCGATTCCGGGACAAGAACACTGAAGCTTTCTTT

V: TRBV19
D: .
size: .
J: TRBJ1-1
CDR3: CATKTGNTEAFF
DNA: TGTGCCACCAAGACAGGGAACACTGAAGCTTTCTTT

V: TRBV27
D: .
size: .
J: TRBJ1-5
CDR3: CASSLSAGGNQPQHF
DNA: TGTGCCAGCAGTTTATCAGCGGGTGGGAATCAGCCCCAGCATTTT

V: TRBV7-3
D: TRBD1
size: .
J: TRBJ1-2
CDR3: CASSPGQGGYTF
DNA: TGTGCCAGCAGCCCTGGACAGGGTGGCTACACCTTC

V: TRBV7-6
D: TRBD1
size: .
J: TRBJ1-1
CDR3: CASSSNPKGQGAFF
DNA: TGTGCCAGCAGCTCGAACCCCAAAGGACAGGGAGCTTTCTTT

V: TRBV3-1/TRBV3-2
D: TRBD2
size: once
J: TRBJ2-3
CDR3: CASSQEGLAGVDTQYF
DNA: TGTGCCAGCAGCCAAGAAGGACTAGCGGGAGTAGATACGCAGTATTTT

V: TRBV18
D: TRBD1
size: .
J: TRBJ1-1
CDR3: CASSPSGTVEAFF
DNA: TGTGCCAGCTCACCATCCGGGACAGTTGAAGCTTTCTTT

V: TRBV19
D: TRBD2
size: once
J: TRBJ2-1
CDR3: CASSSGVAGGLNEQFF
DNA: TGTGCCAGTAGTTCAGGGGTAGCGGGGGGTCTCAATGAGCAGTTCTTC

V: TRBV10-3
D: .
size: .
J: TRBJ1-3
CDR3: CAISEGRNTIYF
DNA: TGTGCCATCAGCGAGGGGCGAAACACCATATATTTT

V: TRBV5-6
D: .
size: few
J: TRBJ2-1
CDR3: CASSFVGDWYNEQFF
DNA: TGTGCCAGCAGCTTCGTCGGGGACTGGTACAATGAGCAGTTCTTC

V: TRBV10-3
D: TRBD1
size: .
J: TRBJ1-4
CDR3: CAISEDPGQVEKLFF
DNA: TGTGCCATCAGTGAGGATCCGGGACAGGTGGAAAAACTGTTTTTT

V: TRBV18
D: TRBD1
size: .
J: TRBJ1-5
CDR3: CASSRQGVDQPQHF
DNA: TGTGCCAGCTCAAGACAGGGTGTCGATCAGCCCCAGCATTTT